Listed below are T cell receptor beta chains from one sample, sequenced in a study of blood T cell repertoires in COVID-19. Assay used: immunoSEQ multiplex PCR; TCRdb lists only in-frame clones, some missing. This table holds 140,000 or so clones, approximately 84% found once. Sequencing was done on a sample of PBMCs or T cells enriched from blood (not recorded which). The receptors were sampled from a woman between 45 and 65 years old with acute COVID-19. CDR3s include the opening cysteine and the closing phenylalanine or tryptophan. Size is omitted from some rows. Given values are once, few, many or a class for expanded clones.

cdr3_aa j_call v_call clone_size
CASSPGTDYTDTQYF TRBJ2-3 TRBV5-1 -
CASSQREGNTGELFF TRBJ2-2 TRBV2 -
CASSVTRAGEQFF TRBJ2-1 TRBV9 -
CASSKKSPGSLYEQYF TRBJ2-7 TRBV21-1 -
CASSPGGAGEQFF TRBJ2-1 TRBV6-6 few
CASSRGTSNEQFF TRBJ2-1 TRBV7-6 -
CASSDSWGSTDTQYF TRBJ2-3 TRBV10-2 -
CASKGGNSPLHF TRBJ1-6 TRBV28 few
CASSPPLAGGHREQYF TRBJ2-7 TRBV6-2/TRBV6-3 -
CASSQNGGQYF TRBJ2-7 TRBV28 -
CASSTLHGPQRVLFF TRBJ2-2 TRBV19 -
CASSLQDYEQYF TRBJ2-7 TRBV7-2 -
CATLHRVPGNTIYF TRBJ1-3 TRBV7-3 -
CASSLLAMETGEQYF TRBJ2-7 TRBV5-1 -
CASSATTGLAGAEQYF TRBJ2-7 TRBV5-8 -
CASSHSWGSQETQYF TRBJ2-5 TRBV28 -
CACIPSNEKLFF TRBJ1-4 TRBV30 -
CASTKRELSYNEQFF TRBJ2-1 TRBV11-2 -
CASSPGLAREQYF TRBJ2-7 TRBV6-5 few
CAWAVGTDTQYF TRBJ2-3 TRBV30 -
CASSIDGQGLGDTQYF TRBJ2-3 TRBV19 once
CASSPRQGITEAFF TRBJ1-1 TRBV27 -
CASSGSGDIMGYTF TRBJ1-2 TRBV19 -
CASTLTGRQPQHF TRBJ1-5 TRBV2 -
CASSQEQGPQNIQYF TRBJ2-4 TRBV18 -
CASRVGHTNTEAFF TRBJ1-1 TRBV7-3 -
CASSTRQNYGYTF TRBJ1-2 TRBV28 -
CASSREHSTDTQYF TRBJ2-3 TRBV6-5 -
CASSLGSFGVTPQGANVLTF TRBJ2-6 TRBV5-1 -
CASSVSGGQGTGNTIYF TRBJ1-3 TRBV9 -
CASSLGAGSGGYTF TRBJ1-2 TRBV5-5 -
CASSPIAGVGYEQYF TRBJ2-7 TRBV18 -
CSVVGTAGDNEKLFF TRBJ1-4 TRBV29-1 -
CSARDWQRYTF TRBJ1-2 TRBV20-1 -
CASSSPTGDTSTDTQYF TRBJ2-3 TRBV5-8 -
CASRGNGINEQFF TRBJ2-1 TRBV25-1 -
CASSGGLTGSEAFF TRBJ1-1 TRBV7-9 -
CAWSVLAANTGELFF TRBJ2-2 TRBV30 -
CASSQDDRGLAVEQFF TRBJ2-1 TRBV4-1 -
CAIAIGTGDGYTF TRBJ1-2 TRBV12-3/TRBV12-4 -